This TCR beta chain was captured in a study of T cell responses to AZD1222 COVID-19 vaccine. Study at large: Second-dose schedules of about 4 or about 12 weeks were combined. Study results and caveats: Seropositive at baseline were only 5 or 6 AZD1222 recipients. The CD4 TCRs associated with vaccination extended across spike and predominated at 160-218 and 743-854.

Turning to this clone: What it binds is not known.

Produced via immunoSEQ multiplex PCR; TCRdb's table is partial and in-frame only. The sample consists of some 190,000 clones, 70% to 90% of them appearing once. The CDR3 runs 15 residues. Germline V lookup: CDR1 LGHNA, CDR2 YSLEER. Trimming took 0 bases from V and 0 from J, leaving 9 bases between them. Sequencing used peripheral blood, obtained on day 0 of AZD1222 vaccination. The TCR comes from an adult in good health. V is TRBV4-3 and J is TRBJ2-7; no reliable D call. The CDR3 bases are TGCGCCAGCAGCCAAGACAGGTTTAGCTCCTACGAGCAGTACTTC. This encodes CASSQDRFSSYEQYF.